This is a list of T cell receptor beta chains from one sample in a study of blood T cell repertoires in COVID-19. Sequencing used immunoSEQ multiplex PCR; TCRdb keeps in-frame clones, though not all of them. The table records around 300,000 clones, about nine tenths of them present only once. The specimen was peripheral blood. These receptors were obtained from a woman aged 25 to 39 with active or convalescent COVID-19. Both conserved end residues are part of each CDR3. D genes are given only for firm matches. Some rows mark clone size as missing; the rest say once, few, many or name a class of expanded clone.

clone_size j_call v_call d_call cdr3_nt cdr3_aa
- TRBJ2-7 TRBV6-1 TRBD2 TGTGCCAGCAGTGAACTGGATGGGGGGGTCTACGAGCAGTACTTC CASSELDGGVYEQYF
- TRBJ2-1 TRBV13 TRBD2 TGTGCCAGCAGCTTAGGGCTAGCGGGGGGCCGTGGGAATGAGCAGTTCTTC CASSLGLAGGRGNEQFF
- TRBJ1-2 TRBV5-6 TRBD1 TGTGCCAGCAGCTTGGGGGACAGGGCCTATGGCTACACCTTC CASSLGDRAYGYTF
few TRBJ1-2 TRBV30 - TGTGCCTTTCGGATCCCGGCATCGGGCTATGGCTACACCTTC CAFRIPASGYGYTF
few TRBJ1-3 TRBV9 TRBD1 TGTGCCAGCAGCCCAACGACAGGGGATGGAAACACCATATATTTT CASSPTTGDGNTIYF
- TRBJ2-3 TRBV6-5 - TGTGCCAGCAAAGAGGGTCCGGGTACAGATACGCAGTATTTT CASKEGPGTDTQYF
once TRBJ1-1 TRBV6-2/TRBV6-3 TRBD1 TGTGCCAGCAGTTACTCATCCAGGGGGCAGACGAACACTGAAGCTTTCTTT CASSYSSRGQTNTEAFF
- TRBJ2-2 TRBV5-1 - TGCGCCAGCAGCTTGCACGCGACGAACACCGGGGAGCTGTTTTTT CASSLHATNTGELFF
- TRBJ2-7 TRBV5-1 - TGCGCCAGCAGCTTCGGACTACGTCTCTTCTTC CASSFGLRLFF
- TRBJ2-6 TRBV14 - TGTGCCAGCAGCCGAATGACTTTATCTGGAGCCAACGTCCTGACTTTC CASSRMTLSGANVLTF
- TRBJ2-7 TRBV27 TRBD1 TGTGCCAGCCATGGGGGACAGGGTTCCGAGCAGTACTTC CASHGGQGSEQYF
- TRBJ1-2 TRBV27 TRBD1 TGTGCCAGCAGTCCAGGGCCAGGGGGCAACTATGGCTACACCTTC CASSPGPGGNYGYTF
once TRBJ1-1 TRBV18 - TGTGCCAGCTCACCGAGAGGGTCTGCTGAAGCTTTCTTT CASSPRGSAEAFF
- TRBJ2-3 TRBV18 TRBD2 TGTGCCAGCACCGGACTAGCGGGGGCCGGGGATACGCAGTATTTT CASTGLAGAGDTQYF
- TRBJ1-2 TRBV4-1 - TGCGCCAGCAGCCAAGATAGCGGGGGAGTTGTTGGCTACACCTTC CASSQDSGGVVGYTF
- TRBJ1-1 TRBV9 - TGTGCCAGCAGCGTAGTCGGGGAACGGACTGAAGCTTTCTTT CASSVVGERTEAFF
- TRBJ2-7 TRBV21-1 - TGTGCCAGCAGCTTCCGGGACAGGGAAACCTACGAGCAGTACTTC CASSFRDRETYEQYF
- TRBJ2-7 TRBV2 - TGTGCCAGCAGTGAAGGCAGGGCGATCGAGCAGTACTTC CASSEGRAIEQYF